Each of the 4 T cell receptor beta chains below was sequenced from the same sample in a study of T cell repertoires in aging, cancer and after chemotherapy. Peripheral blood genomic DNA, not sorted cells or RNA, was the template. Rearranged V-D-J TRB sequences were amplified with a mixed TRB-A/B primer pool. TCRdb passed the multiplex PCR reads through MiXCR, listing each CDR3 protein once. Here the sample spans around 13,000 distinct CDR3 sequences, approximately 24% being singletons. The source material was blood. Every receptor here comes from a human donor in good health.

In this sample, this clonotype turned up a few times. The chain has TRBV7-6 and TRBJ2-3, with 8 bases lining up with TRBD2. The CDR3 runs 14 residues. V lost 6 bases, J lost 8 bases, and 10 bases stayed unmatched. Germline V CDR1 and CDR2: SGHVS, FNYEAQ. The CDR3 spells CASSSGGVFGTQYF. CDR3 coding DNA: TGTGCCAGCAGTTCCGGGGGGGTCTTCGGTACGCAGTATTTT.

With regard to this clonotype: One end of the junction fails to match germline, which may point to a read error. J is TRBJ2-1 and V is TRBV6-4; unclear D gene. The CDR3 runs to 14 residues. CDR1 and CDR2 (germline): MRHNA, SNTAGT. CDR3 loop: CASSDVGNYNEKFF. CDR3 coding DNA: TGTGCCAGCAGTGATGTAGGCAACTACAATGAGAAGTTCTTC.

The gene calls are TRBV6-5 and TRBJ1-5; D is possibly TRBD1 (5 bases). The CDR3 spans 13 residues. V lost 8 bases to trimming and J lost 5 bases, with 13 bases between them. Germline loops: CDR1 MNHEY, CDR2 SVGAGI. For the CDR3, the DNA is TGTGCCAGCGACGACAGAGACTATCAGCCCCAGCATTTT. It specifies CASDDRDYQPQHF.

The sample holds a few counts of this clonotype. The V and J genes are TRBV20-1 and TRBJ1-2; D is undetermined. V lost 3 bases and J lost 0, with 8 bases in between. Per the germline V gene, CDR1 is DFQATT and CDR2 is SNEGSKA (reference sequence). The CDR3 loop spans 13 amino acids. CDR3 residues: CSASIQPNYGYTF. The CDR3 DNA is TGCAGTGCTAGTATCCAGCCTAACTATGGCTACACCTTC.